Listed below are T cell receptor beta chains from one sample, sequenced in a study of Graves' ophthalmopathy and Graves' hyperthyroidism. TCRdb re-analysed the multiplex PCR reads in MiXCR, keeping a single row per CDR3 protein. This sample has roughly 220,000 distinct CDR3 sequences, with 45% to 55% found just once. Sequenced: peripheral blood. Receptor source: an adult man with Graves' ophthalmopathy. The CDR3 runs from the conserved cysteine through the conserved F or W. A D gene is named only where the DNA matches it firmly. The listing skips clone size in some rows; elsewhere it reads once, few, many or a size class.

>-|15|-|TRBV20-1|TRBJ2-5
TGCAGTGCTACAGGACGGCCGCTCCTACAGGGGACCCAGTACTTC
CSATGRPLLQGTQYF
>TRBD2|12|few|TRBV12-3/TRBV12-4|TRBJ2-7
TGTGCCAGCAGCCCTGCGGGGAGGGACCTGTACTTC
CASSPAGRDLYF
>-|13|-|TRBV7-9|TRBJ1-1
TGTGCCAGCACCGGGTGGGGGGTGGGTGAAGCTTTCTTT
CASTGWGVGEAFF
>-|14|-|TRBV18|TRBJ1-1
TGTGCCAGCTCGCGCATGGGAACGAACACTGAAGCTTTCTTT
CASSRMGTNTEAFF
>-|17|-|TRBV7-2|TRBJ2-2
TGTGCCAGCAGCTTAGGTGGCAGGGGAGAGGACACCGGGGAGCTGTTTTTT
CASSLGGRGEDTGELFF
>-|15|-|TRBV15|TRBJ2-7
TGTGCCACCAGCAGGGGAAGGGGAGTGGGATCCGAGCAGTACTTC
CATSRGRGVGSEQYF
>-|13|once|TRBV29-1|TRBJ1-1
TGCAGCGTGGAGGGGGAAATGAACACTGAAGCTTTCTTT
CSVEGEMNTEAFF
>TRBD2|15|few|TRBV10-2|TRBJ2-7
TGCGCCAGCAGGGATAGCGGGAGAGCTCGGAACGAGCAGTACTTC
CASRDSGRARNEQYF
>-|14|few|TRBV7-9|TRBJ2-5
TGTGCCAGCAGCTTTGACCCTCGGCCGGAGACCCAGTACTTC
CASSFDPRPETQYF
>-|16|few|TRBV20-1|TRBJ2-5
TGCAGTGCTAGAGATCTAACAGCTGCTTCCCGGGAGACCCAGTACTTC
CSARDLTAASRETQYF
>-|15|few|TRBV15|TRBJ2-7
TGTGCCACCAGCAGAGATCTTGGGGTAGCCTACGAGCAGTACTTC
CATSRDLGVAYEQYF
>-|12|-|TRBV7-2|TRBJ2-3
TGCGCCAGCAGCCCGGACACAGATACGCAGTATTTT
CASSPDTDTQYF
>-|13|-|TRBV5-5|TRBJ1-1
TGTGCCAGCAGCCATCTAGGGAGCCCTGAAGCTTTCTTT
CASSHLGSPEAFF
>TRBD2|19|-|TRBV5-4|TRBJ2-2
TGTGCCAGCAGTTCCTCGGGACTAGCGGCGATTGGGGGCACCGGGGAGCTGCTTTTT
CASSSSGLAAIGGTGELLF
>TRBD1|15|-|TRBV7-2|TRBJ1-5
TGTGCCAGCAACCAGGGGGGTAGGAGCAATCAGCCCCAGCATTTT
CASNQGGRSNQPQHF
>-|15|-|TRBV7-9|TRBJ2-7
TGTGCCAGCAGCATGGACAGCCAGAAGGTCTACGAGCAGTACTTC
CASSMDSQKVYEQYF
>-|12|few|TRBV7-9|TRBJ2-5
TGTGCCAGCAGTATCCTACAAGAGACCCAGTACTTC
CASSILQETQYF
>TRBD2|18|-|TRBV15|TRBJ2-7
TGTGCCAGCAGCTTAGAGCCCCCGGTGGGGGGGAGCTCCTACGAGCAGTACTTC
CASSLEPPVGGSSYEQYF
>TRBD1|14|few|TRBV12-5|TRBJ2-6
TGTGCTAGTGGGTCCCGGGGACAGGGGGATGTCCTGACTTTC
CASGSRGQGDVLTF
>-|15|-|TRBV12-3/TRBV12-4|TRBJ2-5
TGTGCCAGCAGCTTGGTAGGGAGTCGTTTGGAGACCCAGTACTTC
CASSLVGSRLETQYF
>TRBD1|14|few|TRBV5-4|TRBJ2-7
TGTGCCAGCAGCTTGAGACAGGGCATCAACGAGCAGTACTTC
CASSLRQGINEQYF
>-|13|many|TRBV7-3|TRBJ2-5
TGTGCCAGCAGCTCCTCGGACGTAGAGACCCAGTACTTC
CASSSSDVETQYF
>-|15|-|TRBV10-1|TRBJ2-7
TGCGCCAGCAGTGAAATTGGTGGCAACTCCTACGAGCAGTACTTC
CASSEIGGNSYEQYF
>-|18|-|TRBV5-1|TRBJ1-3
TGCGCCAGCAGCTTAGGCAGGGGAGGGATCCGCTCTGGAAACACCATATATTTT
CASSLGRGGIRSGNTIYF
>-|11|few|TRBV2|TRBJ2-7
TGTGCCAGCAGTGGAGCAGTCGAGCAGTACTTC
CASSGAVEQYF